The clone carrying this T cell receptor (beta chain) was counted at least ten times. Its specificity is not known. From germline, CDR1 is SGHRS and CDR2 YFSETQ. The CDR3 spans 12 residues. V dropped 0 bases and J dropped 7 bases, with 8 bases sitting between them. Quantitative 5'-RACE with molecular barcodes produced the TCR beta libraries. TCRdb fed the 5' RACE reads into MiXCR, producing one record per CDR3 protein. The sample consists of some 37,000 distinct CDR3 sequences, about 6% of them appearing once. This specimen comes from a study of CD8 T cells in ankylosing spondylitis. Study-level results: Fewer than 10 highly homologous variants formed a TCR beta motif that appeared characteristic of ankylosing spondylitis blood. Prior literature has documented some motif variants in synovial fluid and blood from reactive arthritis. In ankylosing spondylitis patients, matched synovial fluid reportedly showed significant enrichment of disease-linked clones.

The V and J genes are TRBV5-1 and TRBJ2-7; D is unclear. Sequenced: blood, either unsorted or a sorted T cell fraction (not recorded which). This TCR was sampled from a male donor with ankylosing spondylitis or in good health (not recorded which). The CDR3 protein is CASSLALGEQYF. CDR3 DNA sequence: TGCGCCAGCAGCTTGGCCTTAGGGGAGCAGTACTTC.